This TCR beta chain was captured by sequencing in a study of technical replicates of blood from four donors. Produced via immunoSEQ multiplex PCR; TCRdb's table is partial and in-frame only. The sample shows about 90,000 clones, 85% to 95% of them seen only once. Trimming took 6 bases from V and 2 from J; bases not matched to a gene: 13. This CDR3 contains 17 residues. Germline loops: CDR1 MDHEN, CDR2 SYDVKM. The receptor was isolated from a human donor in good health. J is TRBJ1-2 and V is TRBV28, with 9 bases identical to TRBD1. Material: T cells isolated from PBMCs. In DNA, the CDR3 is TGTGCCAGCAGCACAAGGAGACAGGGGGTTCCCAACTATGGCTACACCTTC. Translating it yields CASSTRRQGVPNYGYTF.